The next 8 T cell receptor beta chains were all read from a single sample in a study of OX40 agonist ivuxolimab in advanced cancers. The repertoire was sequenced with immunoSEQ multiplex PCR; TCRdb's copy has only in-frame clones and lacks some. This sample has under 25,000 clones; around 82% occur once, and the top ten carry approximately 3.9%. Sequencing used CD4+ or CD8+ T cells sorted from blood, obtained in a trial of the OX40 agonist ivuxolimab. Every receptor here comes from an adult with an advanced solid tumor such as melanoma, head and neck, liver or kidney cancer.

The chain carries TRBV5-1 and TRBJ2-1; D is perhaps TRBD1 or TRBD2 (5 bases each). Germline CDR1 and CDR2: SGHRS and YFSETQ. V dropped 2 bases and J dropped 10 bases, with 16 bases sitting between them. There are 14 residues in the CDR3. CDR3 loop: CASSFGTPVTEQFF. Here the CDR3 DNA reads TGCGCCAGCAGCTTCGGGACCCCAGTAACCGAGCAGTTCTTC.

Only a few counts were recorded for this clone. This sequence joins TRBV7-8 and TRBJ2-7, with 8 nucleotides matching TRBD2. This CDR3 contains 16 residues. The germline gives CDR1 SGHVS, CDR2 FQNEAQ. V shed 4 bases and J 0 bases; nucleotides not matched to a gene: 8. The CDR3 nucleotides are TGTGCCAGCAGCTGGGGAGGGAGCGGGAGCTCCTACGAGCAGTACTTC. Amino acid sequence: CASSWGGSGSSYEQYF.

This clone was observed a handful of times. The genes are TRBV27 and TRBJ1-5; the D is unclear. V was clipped by 2 bases and J by 3 bases, with 8 bases between them. The germline V gene encodes CDR1 MNHEY and CDR2 SMNVEV (reference sequence). CDR3 length equals 14 residues. This chain's CDR3 is CASSLAGDNQPQHF. As DNA, the CDR3 is TGTGCCAGCAGTTTAGCAGGAGACAATCAGCCCCAGCATTTT.

This chain joins TRBV7-2 and TRBJ1-1; D uncertain. Trimming removed 2 bases at V and 3 bases at J, with 4 bases between. Germline loops: CDR1 SGHTA, CDR2 FQGNSA. The CDR3 sequence is 12 residues long. CDR3 residues: CASSLRYTEAFF. The CDR3 region has the DNA TGTGCCAGCAGCTTAAGATACACTGAAGCTTTCTTT.

V usage is TRBV29-1 and J usage is TRBJ1-1, with 7 bases aligning to TRBD1. The CDR3 is 15 amino acids. V was clipped by 5 bases and J by 4 bases; unmatched bases: 13. Germline CDR1 SQVTM, CDR2 ANQGSEA. CDR3 DNA: TGCAGCGTTTGGGAGGGGGCGGCCCTGGGCACTGAAGCTTTCTTT. Its translation is CSVWEGAALGTEAFF.

The chain's CDR3 is CASSLLGARGANVLTF. For the CDR3, the DNA is TGTGCCAGCAGCTTATTGGGGGCTAGAGGGGCCAACGTCCTGACTTTC. The chain couples TRBV7-9 to TRBJ2-6, with TRBD1 as a possible D gene (6 bases). The CDR3 has 16 amino acids. The V gene's germline CDR1 is SEHNR and CDR2 FQNEAQ (reference sequence). The V gene lost 2 bases and the J gene lost 4 bases, with 12 bases spanning the gap. The full variable domain, with the rest looked up from reference TRBV7-9 and TRBJ2-6, is DTGVSQNPRHKITKRGQNVTFRCDPISEHNRLYWYRQTLGQGPEFLTYFQNEAQLEKSRLLSDRFSAERPKGSFSTLEIQRTEQGDSAMYLCASSLLGARGANVLTFGAGSRLTVL.

V and J are TRBV27 and TRBJ1-5, with unresolved D. Germline CDR1 and CDR2: MNHEY and SMNVEV (reference sequence). This CDR3 contains 14 residues. The V end lost 3 bases, the J end lost 4 bases, and 10 bases lay between the germline ends. The CDR3 DNA follows: TGTGCCAGCAGTTTGAAGGGTATTAATCAGCCCCAGCATTTT. Translating it yields CASSLKGINQPQHF.

The chain has TRBV4-3 and TRBJ2-3; the match to TRBD2 covers 7 bases. Per the germline V gene, CDR1 is LGHNA and CDR2 is YSLEER. V lost 4 bases and J lost 0; bases outside the gene matches: 16. The CDR3 loop spans 19 amino acids. CDR3 DNA: TGCGCCAGCAGCCGAAAGGGAGGGTGGACGGCAACTAGCACAGATACGCAGTATTTT. As protein: CASSRKGGWTATSTDTQYF.